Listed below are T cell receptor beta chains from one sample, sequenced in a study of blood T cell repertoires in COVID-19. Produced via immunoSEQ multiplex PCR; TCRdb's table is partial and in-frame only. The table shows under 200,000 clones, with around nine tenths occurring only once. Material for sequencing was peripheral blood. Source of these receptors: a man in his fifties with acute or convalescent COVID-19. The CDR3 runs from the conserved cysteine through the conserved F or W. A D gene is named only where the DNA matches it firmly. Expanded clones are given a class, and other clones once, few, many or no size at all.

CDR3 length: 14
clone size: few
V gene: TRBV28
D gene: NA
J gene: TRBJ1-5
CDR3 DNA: TGTGCCAGCAGTTTTCCAGGGAGCAATCAGCCCCAGCATTTT
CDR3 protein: CASSFPGSNQPQHF

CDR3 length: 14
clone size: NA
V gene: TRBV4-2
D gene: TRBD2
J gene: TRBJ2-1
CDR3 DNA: TGTGCCAGCAGCTGGACTAGCGGGAGCAATGAGCAGTTCTTC
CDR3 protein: CASSWTSGSNEQFF

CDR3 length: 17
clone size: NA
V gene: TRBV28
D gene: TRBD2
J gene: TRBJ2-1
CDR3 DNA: TGTGCCAGCAGTTTCCCCCTGACTAGCGGGAGCAAGAATGAGCAGTTCTTC
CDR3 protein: CASSFPLTSGSKNEQFF

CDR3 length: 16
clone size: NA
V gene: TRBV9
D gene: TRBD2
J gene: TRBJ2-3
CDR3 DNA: TGTGCCAGCAGCGTAGCTAACGGGAGGGTTCAAGATACGCAGTATTTT
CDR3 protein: CASSVANGRVQDTQYF

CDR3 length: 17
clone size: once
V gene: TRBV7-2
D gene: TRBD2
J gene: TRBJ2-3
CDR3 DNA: TGTGCCAGCAGCTTAGTGGCTAGCGGGGGGCCCGCCGGTACGCAGTATTTT
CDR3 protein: CASSLVASGGPAGTQYF

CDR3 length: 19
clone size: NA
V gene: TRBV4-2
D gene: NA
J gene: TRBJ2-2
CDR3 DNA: TGTGCCAGCAGCCAAGATCTAGTGATGGGACTCGGCCCCAGCGGGGAGCTGTTTTTT
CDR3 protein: CASSQDLVMGLGPSGELFF

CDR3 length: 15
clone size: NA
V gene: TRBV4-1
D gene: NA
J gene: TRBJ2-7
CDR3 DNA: TGCGCCAGCAGCCAAGATCCCAAGCCCTCCTACGAGCAGTACTTC
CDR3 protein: CASSQDPKPSYEQYF

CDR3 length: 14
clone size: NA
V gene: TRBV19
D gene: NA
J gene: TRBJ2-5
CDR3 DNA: TGTGCCAGTAGTAGCCCCGGGACTGGGTTGGCCCAGTACTTC
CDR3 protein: CASSSPGTGLAQYF

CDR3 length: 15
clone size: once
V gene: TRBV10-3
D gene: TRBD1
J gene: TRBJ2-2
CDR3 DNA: TGTGCCATCCCCAGGGACAGGGATTACACCGGGGAGCTGTTTTTT
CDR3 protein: CAIPRDRDYTGELFF

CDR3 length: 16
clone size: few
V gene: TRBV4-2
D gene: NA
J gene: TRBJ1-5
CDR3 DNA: TGTGCCAGCAGCCAAGAGCGGGGGATTAGCAATCAGCCCCAGCATTTT
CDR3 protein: CASSQERGISNQPQHF

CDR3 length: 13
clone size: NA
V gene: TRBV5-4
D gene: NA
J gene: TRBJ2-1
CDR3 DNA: TGTGCCAGCAGCTTCGACCCGGGCAATGAGCAGTTCTTC
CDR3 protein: CASSFDPGNEQFF

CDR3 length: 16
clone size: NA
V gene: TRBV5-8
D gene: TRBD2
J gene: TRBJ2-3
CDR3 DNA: TGTGCCAGCAGCTTGTGGACTAGCGGGAGGACAGATACGCAGTATTTT
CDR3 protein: CASSLWTSGRTDTQYF

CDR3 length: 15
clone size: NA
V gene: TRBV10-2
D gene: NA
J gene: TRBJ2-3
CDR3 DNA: TGCGCCAGCAGTGAGCTCTCCTCTAACGCAGATACGCAGTATTTT
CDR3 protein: CASSELSSNADTQYF

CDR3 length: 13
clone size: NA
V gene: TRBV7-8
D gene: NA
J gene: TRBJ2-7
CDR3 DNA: TGTGCCAGCAGCGTCGCGGGCCCCTACGAGCAGTACTTC
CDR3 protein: CASSVAGPYEQYF

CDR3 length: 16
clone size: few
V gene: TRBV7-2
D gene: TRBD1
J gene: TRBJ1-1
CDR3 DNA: TGTGCCAGCAGCCCACGTGTGGGGACAGAAAATGTTGAAGCTTTCTTT
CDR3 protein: CASSPRVGTENVEAFF

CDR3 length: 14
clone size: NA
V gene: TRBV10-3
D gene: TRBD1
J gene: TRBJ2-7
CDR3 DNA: TGTGCCATCAGCCAGGGACAGGGGACGTACGAGCAGTACTTC
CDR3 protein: CAISQGQGTYEQYF

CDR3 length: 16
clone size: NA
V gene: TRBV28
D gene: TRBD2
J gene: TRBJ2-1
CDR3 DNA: TGTGCCAGCAGTTTGATTCTAGCGGTGCTACCCAATGAGCAGTTCTTC
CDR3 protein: CASSLILAVLPNEQFF

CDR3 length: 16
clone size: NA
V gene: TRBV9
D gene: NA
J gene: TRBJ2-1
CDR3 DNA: TGTGCCAGCAGCGTAGATGCAGGACTTTCCTACAATGAGCAGTTCTTC
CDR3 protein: CASSVDAGLSYNEQFF

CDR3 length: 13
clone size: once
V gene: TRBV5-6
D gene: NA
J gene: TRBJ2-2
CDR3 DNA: TGTGCCAGCAGCTTGGTGGCAGCCGGGGAGCTGTTTTTT
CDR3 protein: CASSLVAAGELFF

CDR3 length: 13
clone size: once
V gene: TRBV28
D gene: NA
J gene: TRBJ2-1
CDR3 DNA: TGTGCCAGCAGTCCCGGGACAATTAATGAGCAGTTCTTC
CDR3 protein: CASSPGTINEQFF

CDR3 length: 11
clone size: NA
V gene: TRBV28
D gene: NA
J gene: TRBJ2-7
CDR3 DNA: TGTGCCAGCATCGGGTCCTACGAGCAGTACTTC
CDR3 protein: CASIGSYEQYF

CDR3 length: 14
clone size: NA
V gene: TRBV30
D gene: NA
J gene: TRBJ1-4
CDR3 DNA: TGTGCCTGGAGTGTCGGGGATGGGAACGAAAAACTGTTTTTT
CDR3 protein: CAWSVGDGNEKLFF

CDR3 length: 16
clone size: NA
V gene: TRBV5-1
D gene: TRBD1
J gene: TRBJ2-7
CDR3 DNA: TGCGCCAGCAGCTTGGTCGGCGGACAGGGAGCTGGCGAGCAGTACTTC
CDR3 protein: CASSLVGGQGAGEQYF

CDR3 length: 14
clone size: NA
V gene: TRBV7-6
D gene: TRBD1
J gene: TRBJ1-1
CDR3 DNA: TGTGCCAGCAGCTTGGGACAGAAGAACACTGAAGCTTTCTTT
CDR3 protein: CASSLGQKNTEAFF

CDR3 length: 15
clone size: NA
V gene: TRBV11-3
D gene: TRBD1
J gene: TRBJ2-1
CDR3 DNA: TGTGCCAGCAGCCCAGGACAGGCGGGTTACAATGAGCAGTTCTTC
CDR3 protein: CASSPGQAGYNEQFF

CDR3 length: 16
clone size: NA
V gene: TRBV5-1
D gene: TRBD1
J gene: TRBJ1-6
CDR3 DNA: TGCGCCAGCCCCCAGATGGGACAGGGGGATAATTCACCCCTCCACTTT
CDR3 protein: CASPQMGQGDNSPLHF

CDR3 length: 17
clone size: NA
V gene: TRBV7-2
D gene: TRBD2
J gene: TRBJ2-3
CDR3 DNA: TGTGCCAGCAGCTTATCTAGCGGGAGTACTAGCACAGATACGCAGTATTTT
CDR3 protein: CASSLSSGSTSTDTQYF

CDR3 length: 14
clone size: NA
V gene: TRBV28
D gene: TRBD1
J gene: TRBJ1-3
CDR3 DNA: TGTGCCAGCAGTTACGGGACAGTTGTAAACACCATATATTTT
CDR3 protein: CASSYGTVVNTIYF

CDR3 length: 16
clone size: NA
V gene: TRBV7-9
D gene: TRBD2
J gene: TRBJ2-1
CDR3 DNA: TGTGCCAGCAGCTTTACCGGCGGGAGTGGGAGGCATGAGCAGTTCTTC
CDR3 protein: CASSFTGGSGRHEQFF

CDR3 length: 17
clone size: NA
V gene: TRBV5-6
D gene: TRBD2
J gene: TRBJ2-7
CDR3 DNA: TGTGCCAGCAGCTTGGCAGGGGGGCTAGCGGGGCCCTACGAGCAGTACTTC
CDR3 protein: CASSLAGGLAGPYEQYF

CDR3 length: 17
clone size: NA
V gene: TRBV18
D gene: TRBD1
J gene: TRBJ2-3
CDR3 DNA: TGTGCCAGCTCACCTGAGAACCGGGACAGGAGCACAGATACGCAGTATTTT
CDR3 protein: CASSPENRDRSTDTQYF

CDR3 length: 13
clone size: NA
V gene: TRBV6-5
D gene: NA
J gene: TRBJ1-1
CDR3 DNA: TGTGCCAGCATAAGGGATCGGGGGACTGAAGCTTTCTTT
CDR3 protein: CASIRDRGTEAFF

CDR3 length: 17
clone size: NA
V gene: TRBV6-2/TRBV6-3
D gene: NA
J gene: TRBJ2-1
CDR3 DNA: TGTGCCAGCAGTTACCTAGCCGCTACGAGCTCCTACAATGAGCAGTTCTTC
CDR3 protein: CASSYLAATSSYNEQFF

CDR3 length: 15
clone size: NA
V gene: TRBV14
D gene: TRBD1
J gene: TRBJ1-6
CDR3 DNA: TGTGCCAGCAGCCACGGACAGGGGGTGCAATCACCCCTCCACTTT
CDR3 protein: CASSHGQGVQSPLHF

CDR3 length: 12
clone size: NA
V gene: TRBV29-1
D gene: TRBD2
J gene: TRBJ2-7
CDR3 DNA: TGCAGCGCCCGGGACTACATCTACGAGCAGTACTTC
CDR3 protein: CSARDYIYEQYF

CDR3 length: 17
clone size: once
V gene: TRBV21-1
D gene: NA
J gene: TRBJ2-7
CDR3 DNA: TGTGCCAGCAGCAAAGGGTCTAGCGGGGGTAACTCCTACGAGCAGTACTTC
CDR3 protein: CASSKGSSGGNSYEQYF

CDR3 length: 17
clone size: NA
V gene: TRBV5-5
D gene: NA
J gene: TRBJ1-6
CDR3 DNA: TGTGCCAGCAGCTTGTCTTCCACAAGCTCCTATAATTCACCCCTCCACTTT
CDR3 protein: CASSLSSTSSYNSPLHF

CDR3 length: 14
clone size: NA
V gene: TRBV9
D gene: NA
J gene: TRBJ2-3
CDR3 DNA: TGTGCCAGCAGCGTAGAGCCCATCACAGATACGCAGTATTTT
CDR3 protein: CASSVEPITDTQYF

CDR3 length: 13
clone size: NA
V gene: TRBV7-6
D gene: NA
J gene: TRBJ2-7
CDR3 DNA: TGTGCCAGCAGCCGGGGGGACACTACCGAGCAGTACTTC
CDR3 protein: CASSRGDTTEQYF

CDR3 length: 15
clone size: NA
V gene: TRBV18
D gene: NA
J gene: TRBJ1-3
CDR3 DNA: TGTGCCAGCTCACCCCAGGGCCCCTCTGGAAACACCATATATTTT
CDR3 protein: CASSPQGPSGNTIYF

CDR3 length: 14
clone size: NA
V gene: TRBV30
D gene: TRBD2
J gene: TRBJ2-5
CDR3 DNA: TGTGCCTGGAGTGGGGGGGGAGGGGTTACGGGCCAGTACTTC
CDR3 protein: CAWSGGGGVTGQYF

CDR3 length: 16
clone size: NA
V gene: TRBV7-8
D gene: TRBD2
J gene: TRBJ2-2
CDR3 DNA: TGTGCCAGCAGCTTAGGGGCGGGAGCGACCACCGGGGAGCTGTTTTTT
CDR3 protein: CASSLGAGATTGELFF

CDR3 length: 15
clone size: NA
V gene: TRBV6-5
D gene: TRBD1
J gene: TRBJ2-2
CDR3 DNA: TGTGCCAGCACCCTGGACAGGGGAGGCACCGGGGAGCTGTTTTTT
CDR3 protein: CASTLDRGGTGELFF

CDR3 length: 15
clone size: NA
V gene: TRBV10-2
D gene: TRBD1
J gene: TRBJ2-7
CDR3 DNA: TGCGCCAGCAGTGGGACACAGGGGGCTAGCTACGAGCAGTACTTC
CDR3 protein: CASSGTQGASYEQYF

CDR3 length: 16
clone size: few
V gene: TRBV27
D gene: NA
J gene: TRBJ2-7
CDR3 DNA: TGTGCCAGCAGTTTCGTCCGGTCAGGGCCCCCCCACGAGCAGTACTTC
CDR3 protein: CASSFVRSGPPHEQYF

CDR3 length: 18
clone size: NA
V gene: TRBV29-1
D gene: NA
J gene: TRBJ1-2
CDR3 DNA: TGCAGCGTTGAAGATCCCTCCAGGCTCCGACAGTTTAACTATGGCTACACCTTC
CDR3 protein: CSVEDPSRLRQFNYGYTF

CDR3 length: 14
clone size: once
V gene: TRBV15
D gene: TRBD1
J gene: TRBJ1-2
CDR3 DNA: TGTGCCACCAGCAGAGTGGGACAGGGCCACCTTTTTACCTTC
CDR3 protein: CATSRVGQGHLFTF

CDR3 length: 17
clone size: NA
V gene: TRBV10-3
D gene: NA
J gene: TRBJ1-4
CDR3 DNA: TGTGCCATCAGTGAGTCGTATCAGGGTAGTACTAATGAAAAACTGTTTTTT
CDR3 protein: CAISESYQGSTNEKLFF

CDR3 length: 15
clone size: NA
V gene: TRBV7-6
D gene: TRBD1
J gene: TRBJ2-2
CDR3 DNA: TGTGCCAGCAGCTTAAGACAGGGGTTCACGGGGGAGCTGTTTTTT
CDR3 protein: CASSLRQGFTGELFF

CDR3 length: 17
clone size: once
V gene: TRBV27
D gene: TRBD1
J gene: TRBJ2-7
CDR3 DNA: TGTGCCAGCAGTTTTATAAAGGGACAGGGTCCATCCTACGAGCAGTACTTC
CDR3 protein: CASSFIKGQGPSYEQYF

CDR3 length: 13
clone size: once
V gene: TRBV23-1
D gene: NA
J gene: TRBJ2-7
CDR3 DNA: TGCGCCAGCAGTCAAGGGGCCTCCTACGAGCAGTACTTC
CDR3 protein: CASSQGASYEQYF

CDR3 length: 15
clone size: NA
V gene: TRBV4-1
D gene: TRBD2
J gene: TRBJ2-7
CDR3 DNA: TGCGCCAGCAGCCAAGAATGGGGCGGGAGATACGAGCAGTACTTC
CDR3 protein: CASSQEWGGRYEQYF

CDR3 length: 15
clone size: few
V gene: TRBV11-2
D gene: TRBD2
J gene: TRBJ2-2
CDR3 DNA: TGTGCCAGCAGCCGAACACTAGCGGGCACCGGGGAGCTGTTTTTT
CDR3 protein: CASSRTLAGTGELFF